A single sample is the source of the 6 T cell receptor beta chains below, sequenced in a study of OX40 agonist ivuxolimab in advanced cancers. Sequencing was performed with immunoSEQ multiplex PCR; in TCRdb, only in-frame clones are kept and a portion is missing. The sample records about 50,000 clones, 91% being singletons. This specimen consisted of CD4+ or CD8+ T cells sorted from blood, obtained in a trial of the OX40 agonist ivuxolimab. Receptors originate from an adult with an advanced solid tumor such as melanoma, head and neck, liver or kidney cancer.

The V gene is TRBV5-8, the J gene TRBJ2-1; 8 bases match TRBD1. V lost 3 bases to trimming and J lost 4 bases; unmatched junction nucleotides: 3. Germline CDR1 and CDR2: SGHTS and YDEGEE. The CDR3 extends over 14 amino acids. The CDR3 is CASSSTGAYNEQFF. CDR3 DNA: TGTGCCAGCAGCTCGACAGGGGCTTACAATGAGCAGTTCTTC.

This clone was seen once. The V gene is TRBV28, the J gene TRBJ2-5; possibly TRBD2 for D (6 bases). V gave up 3 bases and J gave up 5 bases, with 16 bases separating them. This CDR3 spans 15 amino acids. The germline V gene encodes CDR1 MDHEN and CDR2 SYDVKM. CDR3 region: CASSLGRGRWETQYF. The DNA of the CDR3 is TGTGCCAGCAGTTTGGGTCGGGGGAGATGGGAGACCCAGTACTTC.

The genes are TRBV11-2 and TRBJ2-7; D might be TRBD2 (5 bases). Germline V gives CDR1 SGHAT, CDR2 FQNNGV. The CDR3 is 15 residues long. Trimming took 5 bases from V and 4 from J, leaving 18 bases between them. The CDR3 nucleotides are TGTGCCAGCAGCAGCGGACTTTACGCCGGTTACGAGCAGTACGTC. The encoded protein is CASSSGLYAGYEQYV.

The rearrangement joins TRBV7-9 to TRBJ2-7, with unresolved D. V lost 0 bases and J 6 bases, leaving 9 bases between the germline ends. Germline values: CDR1 SEHNR, CDR2 FQNEAQ (reference sequence). The CDR3 has 13 amino acids. As DNA, the CDR3 is TGTGCCAGCAGCTTAGCCAGCTTCGGCGAGCAGTACTTC. It is translated as CASSLASFGEQYF. The full variable domain, completed using reference TRBV7-9 and TRBJ2-7, is DTGVSQNPRHKITKRGQNVTFRCDPISEHNRLYWYRQTLGQGPEFLTYFQNEAQLEKSRLLSDRFSAERPKGSFSTLEIQRTEQGDSAMYLCASSLASFGEQYFGPGTRLTVT.

The chain links TRBV11-2 to TRBJ2-1; D may be TRBD1 (7 bases). Germline lookup yields CDR1 SGHAT and CDR2 FQNNGV. V lost 0 bases to trimming and J lost 4 bases, with 13 bases between them. This CDR3 has 16 amino acids. The DNA of the CDR3 is TGTGCCAGCAGCTTAGAGACGGAGGGACAGTACAATGAGCAGTTCTTC. Amino acid sequence: CASSLETEGQYNEQFF.

The genes are TRBV5-4 and TRBJ2-7; 12 bases line up with TRBD2. CDR1 SGHNT and CDR2 YYREEE come from the germline V gene (reference sequence). J was trimmed by 4 bases and V by 4 bases; bases with no gene match: 6. The CDR3 covers 15 residues. The CDR3 reads CASSIGLAGLYEQYV. The CDR3 DNA sequence: TGTGCCAGCAGCATCGGACTAGCGGGGTTGTACGAGCAGTACGTC.